This entry concerns a single T cell receptor beta chain. Its matching antigen is unknown. This entry is derived from a study of graft-versus-host responses after intestinal transplantation. The wider study: Anti-thymocyte globulin induction, then tacrolimus and steroids for two to four years, went to all recipients.

Using immunoSEQ multiplex PCR, the repertoire was profiled, and TCRdb retains in-frame clones only, with some absent. The sample contains about 85,000 clones, around 84% of which appear only once. The source is a human donor who received an intestinal transplant. The source material was unstimulated CD4+ T cells sorted from spleen or lymph node cells, sampled before intestinal transplant.

CDR3 sequence (DNA): TGTGCCAGCAGCTTCGACACCTATGGCTACACCTTC. Residues: CASSFDTYGYTF. The chain couples TRBV5-4 to TRBJ1-2; D not resolved. CDR1 is SGHNT and CDR2 is YYREEE in the germline V gene (reference sequence). The CDR3 spans 12 residues. V lost 2 bases and J lost 4, with 6 bases in between.